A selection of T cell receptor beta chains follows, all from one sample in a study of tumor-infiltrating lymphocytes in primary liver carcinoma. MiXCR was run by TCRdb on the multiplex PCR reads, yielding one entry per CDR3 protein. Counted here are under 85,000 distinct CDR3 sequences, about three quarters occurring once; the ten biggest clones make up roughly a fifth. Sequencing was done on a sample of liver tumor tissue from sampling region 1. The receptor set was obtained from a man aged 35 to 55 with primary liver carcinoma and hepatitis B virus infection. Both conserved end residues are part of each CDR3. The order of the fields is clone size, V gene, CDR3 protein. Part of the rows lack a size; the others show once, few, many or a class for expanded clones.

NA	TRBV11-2	CVSSHIGNRNEQFF
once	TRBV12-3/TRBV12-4	CTSTQTSAPGSTGELFF
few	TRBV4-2	CASSQTLSYSGNTIYF
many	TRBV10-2	CASSAPGIYEQYF
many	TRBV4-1	CASSQESGRERNEQFF
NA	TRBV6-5	CASSSSGNTEAFF
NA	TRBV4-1	CATSQAGTEQFF
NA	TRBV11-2	CARSLSVGLAGGGYEQFF
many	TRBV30	CAWSQEAGNTIYF
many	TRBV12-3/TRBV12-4	CASTLAGVLSYEQYF
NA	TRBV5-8	CASNMKEDRGRAGYAF
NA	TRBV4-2	CASSQTIGGQFF
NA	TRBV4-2	CASSQVTSGCGETQYF
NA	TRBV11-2	CASSFRLEGRAKNTQHF
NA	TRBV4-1	CASSPRRGNQPQHF
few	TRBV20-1	CSARVGAGTSEQFF
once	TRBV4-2	CASSRVVGTGRLGANVLTF
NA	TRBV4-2	CASNQDGGQWGQPQHF
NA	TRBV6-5	CTSRTGGFNQPQYF
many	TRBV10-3	CAISESQGRVNQPQHF
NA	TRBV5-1	CASRGGAAYEQYF
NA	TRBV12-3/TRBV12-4	CASTGDGQLTDILTF
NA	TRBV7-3	CTSSLTKAGELFF
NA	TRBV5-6	CASTSRVGEYNEQFF
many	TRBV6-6	CASRGGPMGPGELFF